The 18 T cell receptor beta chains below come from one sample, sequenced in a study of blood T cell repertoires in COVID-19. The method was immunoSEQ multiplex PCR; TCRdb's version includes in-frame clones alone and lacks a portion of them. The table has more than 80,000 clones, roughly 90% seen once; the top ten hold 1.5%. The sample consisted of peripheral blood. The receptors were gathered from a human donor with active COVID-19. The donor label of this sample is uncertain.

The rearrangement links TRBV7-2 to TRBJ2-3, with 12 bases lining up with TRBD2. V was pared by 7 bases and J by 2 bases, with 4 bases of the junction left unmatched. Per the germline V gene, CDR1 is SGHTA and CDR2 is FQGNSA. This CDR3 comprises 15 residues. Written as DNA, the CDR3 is TGTGCCAGCACTCCTAGCGGGGGGGACACAGATACGCAGTATTTT. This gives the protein CASTPSGGDTDTQYF.

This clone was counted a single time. The CDR3 DNA sequence: TGTGCCAGCAGCGTCTCGACAGTCAGTAACGAGCAGTACTTC. It is translated as CASSVSTVSNEQYF. The chain uses TRBV9 and TRBJ2-7, with a tentative D call TRBD1 (5 bases). Trimming shortened V by 2 bases and J by 5 bases, and 14 bases separated the two germline ends. Germline CDR1 reads SGDLS; CDR2 reads YYNGEE. The CDR3 consists of 14 residues.

The CDR3 DNA is TGCGCCAGCAGTCCCGACTTGGGTCAGCCCCAGCATTTT. It specifies CASSPDLGQPQHF. The chain has TRBV5-1 and TRBJ1-5, with D unresolved. The CDR3 spans 13 residues. The V gene's germline CDR1 is SGHRS and CDR2 YFSETQ. The V end was cut by 5 bases, the J end by 6 bases, with 12 bases between.

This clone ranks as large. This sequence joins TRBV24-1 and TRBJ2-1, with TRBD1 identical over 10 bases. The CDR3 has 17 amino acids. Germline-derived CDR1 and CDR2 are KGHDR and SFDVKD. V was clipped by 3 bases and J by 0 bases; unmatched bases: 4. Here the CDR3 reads CATSDRRTGGSYNEQFF. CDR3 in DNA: TGTGCCACCAGTGATCGACGGACAGGGGGCTCCTACAATGAGCAGTTCTTC.

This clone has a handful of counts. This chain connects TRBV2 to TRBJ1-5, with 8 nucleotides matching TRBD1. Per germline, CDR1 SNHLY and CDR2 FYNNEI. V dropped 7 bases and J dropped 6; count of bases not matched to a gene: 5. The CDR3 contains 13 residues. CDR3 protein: CASTQGESQPQHF. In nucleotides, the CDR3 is TGTGCCAGCACACAGGGGGAGTCTCAGCCCCAGCATTTT.

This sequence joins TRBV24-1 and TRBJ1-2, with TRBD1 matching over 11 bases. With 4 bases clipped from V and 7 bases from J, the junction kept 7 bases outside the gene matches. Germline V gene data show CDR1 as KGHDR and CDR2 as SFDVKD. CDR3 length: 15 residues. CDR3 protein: CATSESGQGVSGYTF. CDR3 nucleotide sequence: TGTGCCACCAGTGAATCGGGACAGGGGGTTAGTGGCTACACCTTC.

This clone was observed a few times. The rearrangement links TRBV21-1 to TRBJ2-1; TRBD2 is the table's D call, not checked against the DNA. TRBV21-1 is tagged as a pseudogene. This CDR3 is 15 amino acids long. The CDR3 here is CASSKGTSGENEQFF. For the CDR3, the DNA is TGTGCCAGCAGCAAGGGGACTAGCGGGGAGAATGAGCAGTTCTTC.

The CDR3 protein is CASSDHNRGPTEAFF. The CDR3 DNA sequence: TGTGCCAGCAGCGATCATAACAGAGGGCCCACTGAAGCTTTCTTT. This chain links TRBV11-3 with TRBJ1-1; D unresolved. The germline V gene has CDR1 SGHNT and CDR2 YENEEA. The CDR3 runs to 15 residues. V lost 5 bases and J lost 4, with 17 bases in between.

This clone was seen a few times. The CDR3: CASSLRLAGQETQYF. The CDR3 DNA is TGTGCCAGCAGCTTACGACTAGCGGGGCAAGAGACCCAGTACTTC. This chain links TRBV7-9 with TRBJ2-5; 11 bases match TRBD2. This CDR3 region has 15 residues. CDR1 is SEHNR and CDR2 is FQNEAQ in the germline V gene (reference sequence). Losses at the gene ends were 2 bases for V and 2 bases for J; bases not matched to a gene: 1.

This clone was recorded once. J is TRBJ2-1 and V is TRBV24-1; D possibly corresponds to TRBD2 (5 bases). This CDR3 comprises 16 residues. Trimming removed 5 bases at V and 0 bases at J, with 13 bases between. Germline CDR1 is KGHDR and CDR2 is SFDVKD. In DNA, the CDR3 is TGTGCCACCAGTGGGTTCCGGGGTCTCTCCTACAATGAGCAGTTCTTC. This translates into CATSGFRGLSYNEQFF.

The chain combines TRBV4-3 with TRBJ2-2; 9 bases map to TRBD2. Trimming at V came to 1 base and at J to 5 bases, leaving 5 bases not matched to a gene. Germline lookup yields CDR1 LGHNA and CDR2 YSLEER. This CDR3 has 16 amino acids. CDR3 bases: TGCGCCAGCAGCCAAGTAGCGGGGGCCGGTACCGGGGAGCTGTTTTTT. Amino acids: CASSQVAGAGTGELFF.

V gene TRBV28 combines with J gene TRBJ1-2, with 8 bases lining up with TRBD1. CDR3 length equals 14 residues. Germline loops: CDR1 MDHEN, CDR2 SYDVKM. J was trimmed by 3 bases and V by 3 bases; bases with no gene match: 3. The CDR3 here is CASSFRGRDYGYTF. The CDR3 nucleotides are TGTGCCAGCAGTTTCAGGGGGCGCGACTATGGCTACACCTTC.

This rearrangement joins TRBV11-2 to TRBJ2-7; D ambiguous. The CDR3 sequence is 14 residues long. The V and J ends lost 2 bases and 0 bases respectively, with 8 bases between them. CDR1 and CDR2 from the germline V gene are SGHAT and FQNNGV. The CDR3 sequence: CASSLIIPSYEQYF. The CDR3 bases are TGTGCCAGCAGCTTAATAATTCCCTCCTACGAGCAGTACTTC. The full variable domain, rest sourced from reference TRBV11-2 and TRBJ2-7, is EAGVAQSPRYKIIEKRQSVAFWCNPISGHATLYWYQQILGQGPKLLIQFQNNGVVDDSQLPKDRFSAERLKGVDSTLKIQPAKLEDSAVYLCASSLIIPSYEQYFGPGTRLTVT.

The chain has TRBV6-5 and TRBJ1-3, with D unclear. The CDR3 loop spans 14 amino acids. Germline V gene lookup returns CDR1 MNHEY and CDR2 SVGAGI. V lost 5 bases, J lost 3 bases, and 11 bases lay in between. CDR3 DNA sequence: TGTGCCAGCAGTCAGGACGGGGATGGAAACACCATATATTTT. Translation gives CASSQDGDGNTIYF.

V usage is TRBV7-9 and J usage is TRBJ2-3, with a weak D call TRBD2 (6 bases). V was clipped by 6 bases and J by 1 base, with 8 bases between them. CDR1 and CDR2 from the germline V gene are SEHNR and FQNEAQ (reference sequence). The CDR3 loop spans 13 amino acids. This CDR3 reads CASSAGRTDTQYF. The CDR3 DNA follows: TGTGCCAGCAGTGCGGGGCGCACAGATACGCAGTATTTT.

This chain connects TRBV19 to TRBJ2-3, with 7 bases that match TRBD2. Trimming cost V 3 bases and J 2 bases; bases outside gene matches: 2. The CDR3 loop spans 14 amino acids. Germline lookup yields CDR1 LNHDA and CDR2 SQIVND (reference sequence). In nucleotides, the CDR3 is TGTGCCAGTAGTATTAGCGGGCACACAGATACGCAGTATTTT. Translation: CASSISGHTDTQYF.

CDR3 residues: CASSPVRTEAFF. For the CDR3, the DNA is TGTGCCAGCAGTCCCGTTCGTACTGAAGCTTTCTTT. The V call is TRBV28, the J call TRBJ1-1; D remains ambiguous. The CDR3 consists of 12 residues. V was cut by 5 bases and J by 5 bases, with 9 bases left in between. CDR1 is MDHEN, CDR2 SYDVKM, per germline.

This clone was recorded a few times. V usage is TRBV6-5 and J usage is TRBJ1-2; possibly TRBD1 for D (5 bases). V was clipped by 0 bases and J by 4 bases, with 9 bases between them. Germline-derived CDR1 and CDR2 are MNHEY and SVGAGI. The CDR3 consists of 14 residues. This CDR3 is CASSYSTESYGYTF. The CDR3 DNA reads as TGTGCCAGCAGTTACTCGACAGAGAGCTATGGCTACACCTTC.